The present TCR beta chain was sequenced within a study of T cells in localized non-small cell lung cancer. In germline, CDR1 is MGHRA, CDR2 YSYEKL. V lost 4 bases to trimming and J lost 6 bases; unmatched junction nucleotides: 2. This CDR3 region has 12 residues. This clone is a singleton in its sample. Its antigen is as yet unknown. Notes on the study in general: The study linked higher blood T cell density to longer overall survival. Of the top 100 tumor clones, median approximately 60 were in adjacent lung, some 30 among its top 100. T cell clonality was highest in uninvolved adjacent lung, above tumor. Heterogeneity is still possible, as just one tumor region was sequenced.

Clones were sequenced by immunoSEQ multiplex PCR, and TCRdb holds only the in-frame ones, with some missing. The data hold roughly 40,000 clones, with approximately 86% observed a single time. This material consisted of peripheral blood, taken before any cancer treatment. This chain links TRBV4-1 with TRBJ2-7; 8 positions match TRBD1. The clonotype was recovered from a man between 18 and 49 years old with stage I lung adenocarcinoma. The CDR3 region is CASSLDRGEQYF. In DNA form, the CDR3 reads TGCGCCAGCAGCCTCGACAGGGGCGAGCAGTACTTC.